The 5 T cell receptor beta chains given below trace back to one sample, sequenced in a study of blood T cell repertoires in COVID-19. The assay was immunoSEQ multiplex PCR, and TCRdb's table has in-frame clones only and misses some. The sample includes about 180,000 clones, roughly four fifths of them seen just once. Sequences were obtained from peripheral blood. All receptors derive from a woman in her 70s with COVID-19, enrolled during active disease.

The chain joins TRBV19 to TRBJ2-5, with D tentatively TRBD1 (6 bases). Germline CDR1 LNHDA, CDR2 SQIVND (reference sequence). The ends were cut back, 2 bases at V and 3 bases at J, with 7 bases in the middle. The CDR3 length is 13 residues. The CDR3 protein is CASSIRQEETQYF. Here the CDR3 DNA reads TGTGCCAGTAGTATAAGACAGGAAGAGACCCAGTACTTC.

The chain combines TRBV7-2 with TRBJ1-1; D not certain. V lost 5 bases, J lost 11 bases, and 12 bases lay in between. This CDR3 spans 11 amino acids. Per germline, CDR1 SGHTA and CDR2 FQGNSA. The CDR3 region has the DNA TGTGCCAGCAGCCTTAGCGTGGGGGCTTTCTTT. This encodes CASSLSVGAFF.

This chain joins TRBV10-2 and TRBJ2-1; 12 nucleotides agree with TRBD2. Germline V CDR1 and CDR2: WSHSY, SAAADI. The J segment lost 8 bases and the V segment lost 4 bases, leaving 6 bases of the junction unmatched. The CDR3 loop spans 15 amino acids. CDR3 bases: TGCGCCAGCAGTGGGCGGACTAGCGGGGCTGATGAGCAGTTCTTC. This codes for CASSGRTSGADEQFF.

The chain uses TRBV7-3 and TRBJ2-1, with D possibly matching TRBD2 (6 bases). The V gene's germline CDR1 is SGHTA and CDR2 FQGTGA. The CDR3 extends over 18 amino acids. The V end lost 4 bases, the J end lost 0 bases, and 19 bases lay between the germline ends. The CDR3 reads CASSSTGVRESSYNEQFF. The CDR3, as DNA: TGTGCCAGCAGCTCCACGGGAGTCCGGGAGAGCTCCTACAATGAGCAGTTCTTC.

The chain combines TRBV6-1 with TRBJ1-2; D is ambiguous. In germline, CDR1 is MNHNS, CDR2 SASEGT. Trimming cost V 0 bases and J 3 bases, with 11 bases left between them. The CDR3 extends over 15 amino acids. In nucleotides, the CDR3 is TGTGCCAGCAGTGAAGCGCGGGCGGGCTACTATGGCTACACCTTC. Translated, it gives CASSEARAGYYGYTF.